This paragraph covers one TCR beta chain sequence. Its antigen remains unidentified. The second PCR ran roughly 6 to 11 cycles with a sample-barcoded 5' primer and J-beta primers. TCRdb re-derived calls from the 5' RACE reads in MiXCR, one entry per CDR3 protein. The sample includes about 400,000 distinct CDR3 sequences, about half of them seen just once. These data come from a study of blood T cells in healthy people across ages. The CDR3 extends over 15 amino acids. Germline V gene lookup returns CDR1 SGHAT and CDR2 FQNNGV. Trimming cost V 1 base and J 8 bases, with 17 bases left between them. The amount of total RNA extracted per sample was at least 6 micrograms. Findings and caveats of the study: Strong correlation was found linking TCR beta diversity to naive T cell percentage. While age rose, TCR beta diversity per million T cells dropped in a roughly linear way.

This clonotype originated in a man aged 55 to 70 in good health. Material: blood. The chain carries TRBV11-2 and TRBJ1-2, with D perhaps matching TRBD1 (6 bases). For the CDR3, the DNA is TGTGCCAGCAGCTTAGCCTACAGGGATCAAGACGGCTACACCTTC. It translates to CASSLAYRDQDGYTF. The whole variable domain, filled in from reference TRBV11-2 and TRBJ1-2, reads EAGVAQSPRYKIIEKRQSVAFWCNPISGHATLYWYQQILGQGPKLLIQFQNNGVVDDSQLPKDRFSAERLKGVDSTLKIQPAKLEDSAVYLCASSLAYRDQDGYTFGSGTRLTVV.